This T cell receptor beta chain appears in the sequencing data of a study of T cells in Graves' hyperthyroidism and ophthalmopathy. Study details: At the time of initial diagnosis and before any treatment, peripheral blood was collected. Study-wide results and limits: A model using 13 V-J features told ophthalmopathy apart from stable hyperthyroidism. The model's output predicted ophthalmopathy at a median of roughly 6 months prior to onset.

Criteria for exclusion of patients were uncontrolled infection, other autoimmune disease, pregnancy or lactation. At least ten counts were recorded for this clonotype. Antigen specificity is unknown. The CDR3 regions of TCR beta were amplified from RNA transcripts. HTBI primers were employed in a first-round RT-PCR of the TCR CDR3. TCRdb ran MiXCR on the multiplex PCR reads and lists one entry per CDR3 protein. The sample includes approximately 530,000 distinct CDR3 sequences, just under 20% seen only once; the top ten take over 45%. Trimming took 5 bases from V and 2 from J; bases not matched to a gene: 10. This CDR3 comprises 18 residues. CDR1 is SGHAT and CDR2 is FQNNGV in the germline V gene.

The V and J genes are TRBV11-2 and TRBJ2-6, with 9 bases identical to TRBD2. The material sequenced was blood. The receptor was derived from a man in his forties or fifties with Graves' ophthalmopathy. CDR3 coding DNA: TGTGCCAGCAGCGAAAATGGCGGGAGGGCAACTGGGGCCAACGTCCTGACTTTC. This codes for CASSENGGRATGANVLTF.